The 32 T cell receptor beta chains below were found in one sample sequenced in a study of T cell repertoires in cytomegalovirus infection. TCRdb processed the reads anew with MiXCR; each CDR3 protein has one entry. The sample shows roughly 730,000 distinct CDR3 sequences, around 31% of them seen only once. These TCRs' antigens remain unknown. This sample comprised cultured PBMCs, obtained from culture after CMV antigen stimulation. The receptors shown here come from a human donor in good health (CMV status not recorded). Some clones in this sample may be carry-over from other donors' samples.

The chain carries TRBV7-2 and TRBJ1-2; D ambiguous. The CDR3 consists of 15 residues. Germline CDR1 is SGHTA and CDR2 is FQGNSA. V lost 1 base and J 4 bases, leaving 13 bases between the germline ends. This CDR3 reads CASSLVIAGSYGYTF. CDR3 bases: TGTGCCAGCAGCTTAGTTATCGCAGGTTCCTATGGCTACACCTTC.

The chain links TRBV25-1 to TRBJ2-5, with D perhaps TRBD1 (5 bases). Germline V gene lookup returns CDR1 MGHDK and CDR2 SYGVNS. V lost 5 bases and J 5 bases, leaving 18 bases between the germline ends. The CDR3 runs to 15 residues. The CDR3 loop is CASSYFRAGLETQYF. The CDR3 nucleotides read TGTGCCAGCAGTTACTTTCGAGCAGGGCTTGAGACCCAGTACTTC.

This clonotype has just a few counts. The rearrangement uses TRBV19 and TRBJ1-2; no firm D call. Trimming left V 4 bases short and J 5 bases short, with 11 bases between. CDR3 length: 13 residues. The germline V gene encodes CDR1 LNHDA and CDR2 SQIVND (reference sequence). Here the CDR3 reads CASSTVTGYGYTF. The CDR3 region has the DNA TGTGCCAGTAGTACCGTCACGGGATATGGCTACACCTTC.

V gene TRBV4-1 combines with J gene TRBJ1-1, with D possibly being TRBD1 (5 bases). Germline CDR1 and CDR2: MGHRA and YSYEKL. V lost 2 bases and J 0 bases, leaving 19 bases between the germline ends. The CDR3 contains 18 residues. The CDR3: CASSQLGGGSGLNTEAFF. The DNA of the CDR3 is TGCGCCAGCAGCCAACTGGGGGGGGGGAGTGGTCTGAACACTGAAGCTTTCTTT.

V is TRBV7-2 and J is TRBJ2-7; possible D gene TRBD2, 5 bases. V shed 5 bases and J shed 1 base, with 15 bases lying between them. CDR3 length: 15 amino acids. Germline V gene sequence: CDR1 SGHTA, CDR2 FQGNSA. The DNA of the CDR3 is TGTGCCAGCAGCGCCGCAGCGGAGCTTTCCTACGAGCAGTACTTC. Encoded protein: CASSAAAELSYEQYF. Variable domain in full (rest from reference TRBV7-2 and TRBJ2-7): GAGVSQSPSNKVTEKGKDVELRCDPISGHTALYWYRQSLGQGLEFLIYFQGNSAPDKSGLPSDRFSAERTGGSVSTLTIQRTQQEDSAVYLCASSAAAELSYEQYFGPGTRLTVT.

J is TRBJ2-5 and V is TRBV10-3; either TRBD1 or TRBD2 may supply D (6 bases each). V was cut by 4 bases and J by 4 bases, with 13 bases left in between. The CDR3 is 14 amino acids. In germline, CDR1 is ENHRY, CDR2 SYGVKD. For the CDR3, the DNA is TGTGCCATCAGTGTAGGAGGGGGAAGAGAGACCCAGTACTTC. Translation gives CAISVGGGRETQYF.

The chain combines TRBV6-5 with TRBJ2-2; D unclear. The germline V and J ends were trimmed by 2 bases and 1 base, with 8 bases remaining between them. The CDR3 length is 15 residues. Germline CDR1 reads MNHEY; CDR2 reads SVGAGI. The DNA for the CDR3 is TGTGCCAGCAGTTACGGCAACCTGAACACCGGGGAGCTGTTTTTT. Protein sequence: CASSYGNLNTGELFF.

The V gene is TRBV10-3, the J gene TRBJ2-3, with 11 bases that match TRBD2. Germline assignment: CDR1 ENHRY and CDR2 SYGVKD. The CDR3 has 15 amino acids. J was trimmed by 2 bases and V by 6 bases; bases with no gene match: 4. The CDR3 nucleotides are TGTGCCATCAGCTGGACTAGCGGGCCCACAGATACGCAGTATTTT. It encodes CAISWTSGPTDTQYF.

This clonotype showed up just a few times. V usage is TRBV6-5 and J usage is TRBJ1-5; weak D call: TRBD1 (6 bases). CDR3 length: 15 amino acids. Looked up from germline, CDR1 is MNHEY and CDR2 is SVGAGI. The ends were cut back, 5 bases at V and 1 base at J, with 12 bases in the middle. The CDR3 nucleotides are TGTGCCAGCAGTACAGGGCAATGGAGCAATCAGCCCCAGCATTTT. Amino acid sequence: CASSTGQWSNQPQHF.

V and J are TRBV20-1 and TRBJ2-1; D not certain. The CDR3 is made up of 12 amino acids. The V gene lost 2 bases and the J gene lost 7 bases, with 9 bases spanning the gap. Per germline, CDR1 DFQATT and CDR2 SNEGSKA (reference sequence). CDR3 in amino acids: CSARSSRNEQFF. The CDR3 bases are TGCAGTGCTAGATCCAGTCGGAATGAGCAGTTCTTC.

The chain combines TRBV18 with TRBJ1-3, with D uncertain. Trimming pared 2 bases from V and 0 bases from J, leaving 11 bases between. Germline CDR1 is KGHSH and CDR2 is LQKENI. The CDR3 runs 16 residues. The CDR3 loop reads CASSPVIHYSGNTIYF. DNA of the CDR3: TGTGCCAGCTCACCAGTAATCCACTACTCTGGAAACACCATATATTTT.

As concerns this clonotype: This may be a read error: a much more frequent sequence differs by one nucleotide. The gene calls are TRBV7-2 and TRBJ2-1, with unresolved D. The germline V gene has CDR1 SGHTA and CDR2 FQGNSA. The CDR3 is 13 residues long. The CDR3 region has the DNA TGTGTCAGCAGCTCCCACCGGGACAATGAGCAGTTCTTC. It specifies CVSSSHRDNEQFF.

The V and J genes are TRBV3-1 and TRBJ2-7; D may be TRBD1 or TRBD2 (5 bases each). The CDR3 extends over 12 amino acids. Germline values: CDR1 LGHDT, CDR2 YNNKEL (reference sequence). Trimming took 4 bases from V and 9 from J, leaving 13 bases between them. The chain's CDR3 is CASSPTGRGQYF. CDR3 in DNA: TGTGCCAGCAGCCCGACGGGAAGGGGGCAGTACTTC.

The rearrangement joins TRBV12-3 or TRBV12-4 to TRBJ2-4, with 10 bases aligning to TRBD1. The CDR3 extends over 17 amino acids. Unmatched junction bases numbered 14, after V lost 11 bases and J lost 1 base. The DNA for the CDR3 is TGTGCCCACATCCCGGGACAGGGGACGGGGGCCAAAAACATTCAGTACTTC. Amino acids: CAHIPGQGTGAKNIQYF.

In its sample, this clonotype was seen once. The rearrangement joins TRBV3-1 to TRBJ1-2, with 7 bases lining up with TRBD1. Unmatched junction bases numbered 11, after V lost 6 bases and J lost 7 bases. CDR1 is LGHDT, CDR2 YNNKEL, per germline (reference sequence). The CDR3 has 14 residues. The CDR3 DNA reads TGTGCCAGCAGTCCCGGCAGGGGGTTTGGTGGCTACACCTTC. Its protein is CASSPGRGFGGYTF.

J is TRBJ1-5 and V is TRBV6-5; 7 bases match TRBD1. This CDR3 has 16 residues. J was trimmed by 7 bases and V by 0 bases; bases with no gene match: 9. Per germline, CDR1 MNHEY and CDR2 SVGAGI. The CDR3 nucleotides read TGTGCCAGCAGTTACTCGCGACAGGGAGGAGGGCAGCCCCAGCATTTT. Encoded protein: CASSYSRQGGGQPQHF.

The table lists this clonotype with many counts. The V call is TRBV7-2, the J call TRBJ1-6; D gene unclear. V was pared by 1 base and J by 10 bases, with 5 bases between. This CDR3 has 12 amino acids. Germline-derived CDR1 and CDR2 are SGHTA and FQGNSA. Here the CDR3 DNA reads TGTGCCAGCAGCTTAGAGGAATCACCCCTCCACTTT. It encodes CASSLEESPLHF.

This clonotype was recorded a few times. The chain links TRBV7-9 to TRBJ2-1; tentatively, D is TRBD1 (5 bases). CDR3 size: 14 residues. The V end was cut by 1 base, the J end by 7 bases, with 11 bases between. Germline V gene lookup returns CDR1 SEHNR and CDR2 FQNEAQ (reference sequence). As DNA, the CDR3 is TGTGCCAGCAGCTTAGGAGCAGGGCGGAATGAGCAGTTCTTC. It translates to CASSLGAGRNEQFF.

This clonotype has ten or more counts. The chain recombines TRBV7-2 with TRBJ2-5; TRBD2 matches 11 bases. J lost 2 bases, V lost 3 bases, and 5 bases had no gene match. The CDR3 consists of 16 residues. Germline CDR1 and CDR2: SGHTA and FQGNSA. CDR3 nucleotide sequence: TGTGCCAGCAGCTTCGGAGTAGCGGGGGGGCAAGAGACCCAGTACTTC. Translating it yields CASSFGVAGGQETQYF.

The gene calls are TRBV19 and TRBJ2-1; 7 nucleotides align to TRBD2. Trimming removed 4 bases from V and 1 base from J; junction bases left unmatched: 10. In germline, CDR1 is LNHDA, CDR2 SQIVND (reference sequence). The CDR3 consists of 17 residues. Here the CDR3 reads CASSNLGGEGSYNEQFF. Written as DNA, the CDR3 is TGTGCCAGTAGTAACCTGGGCGGGGAGGGATCCTACAATGAGCAGTTCTTC. Full variable domain (missing parts from reference TRBV19 and TRBJ2-1): DGGITQSPKYLFRKEGQNVTLSCEQNLNHDAMYWYRQDPGQGLRLIYYSQIVNDFQKGDIAEGYSVSREKKESFPLTVTSAQKNPTAFYLCASSNLGGEGSYNEQFFGPGTRLTVL.

The chain is built from TRBV20-1 and TRBJ2-3; D unresolved. Germline values: CDR1 DFQATT, CDR2 SNEGSKA (reference sequence). Trimming pared 3 bases from V and 3 bases from J, leaving 16 bases between. This CDR3 has 15 residues. The CDR3 protein is CSARGEIGSTDTQYF. CDR3 sequence (DNA): TGCAGTGCTAGGGGTGAGATAGGGTCAACAGATACGCAGTATTTT.

The chain carries TRBV28 and TRBJ1-5, with 7 positions matching TRBD1. The CDR3 contains 14 residues. The V gene end was trimmed by 4 bases and the J gene end by 3 bases; junction bases not matched to a gene: 3. Germline CDR1 reads MDHEN; CDR2 reads SYDVKM. The CDR3 is CASSSGGVNQPQHF. The CDR3 DNA sequence: TGTGCCAGCAGTTCAGGGGGTGTCAATCAGCCCCAGCATTTT.

The chain couples TRBV19 to TRBJ2-2; D remains ambiguous. V gave up 4 bases and J gave up 8 bases, with 23 bases separating them. The germline CDR1 and CDR2 sequences are LNHDA and SQIVND (reference sequence). This CDR3 has 17 amino acids. The CDR3 region is CASSTQVGLRTPGELFF. CDR3 nucleotides: TGTGCCAGTAGTACCCAGGTGGGTCTTCGAACACCGGGGGAGCTGTTTTTT. Full variable domain (outside the CDR3, taken from reference TRBV19 and TRBJ2-2): DGGITQSPKYLFRKEGQNVTLSCEQNLNHDAMYWYRQDPGQGLRLIYYSQIVNDFQKGDIAEGYSVSREKKESFPLTVTSAQKNPTAFYLCASSTQVGLRTPGELFFGEGSRLTVL.

This clonotype was seen a handful of times. J is TRBJ2-1 and V is TRBV2; 10 bases fit TRBD1. CDR3 length: 14 residues. The V and J ends lost 1 base and 7 bases, in that order; junction bases with no gene match: 1. Germline V gene data show CDR1 as SNHLY and CDR2 as FYNNEI. The CDR3, as DNA: TGTGCCAGCAGTGAAGGGACAGGGGGAAATGAGCAGTTCTTC. Its protein is CASSEGTGGNEQFF.

Only one count was recorded for this clonotype. This sequence joins TRBV9 and TRBJ2-7, with D perhaps TRBD2 (5 bases). The V gene lost 0 bases and the J gene lost 6 bases, with 13 bases spanning the gap. The germline V gene has CDR1 SGDLS and CDR2 YYNGEE. This CDR3 is 14 amino acids long. CDR3 coding DNA: TGTGCCAGCAGCGTAGAATGGGCGAGCGGCGAGCAGTACTTC. Encoded protein: CASSVEWASGEQYF.

The V gene is TRBV20-1, the J gene TRBJ2-3; 10 bases agree with TRBD1. From germline, CDR1 is DFQATT and CDR2 SNEGSKA (reference sequence). CDR3 length: 15 residues. Losses at the gene ends were 2 bases for V and 1 base for J; bases not matched to a gene: 3. CDR3 nucleotide sequence: TGCAGTGCTAGACAGACAGGGGGCCGCACAGATACGCAGTATTTT. The encoded protein is CSARQTGGRTDTQYF.

The V call is TRBV20-1, the J call TRBJ2-5; unclear D gene. V gave up 5 bases and J gave up 5 bases, with 18 bases separating them. The CDR3 is 14 residues long. CDR1 is DFQATT and CDR2 is SNEGSKA in the germline V gene (reference sequence). The DNA of the CDR3 is TGCAGTGCTTTCCTGACCGCGGTGGGGGAGACCCAGTACTTC. Its translation: CSAFLTAVGETQYF.

The rearrangement joins TRBV20-1 to TRBJ1-5; 10 bases are a match to TRBD1. The V gene's germline CDR1 is DFQATT and CDR2 SNEGSKA (reference sequence). Trimming at V came to 5 bases and at J to 0 bases, leaving 7 bases not matched to a gene. This CDR3 comprises 16 residues. CDR3: CSAGTGVLYSNQPQHF. The CDR3 DNA is TGCAGTGCTGGGACAGGGGTTTTGTATAGCAATCAGCCCCAGCATTTT.

The chain is built from TRBV4-3 and TRBJ2-1, with D uncertain. The CDR3 is 16 residues long. Germline CDR1 reads LGHNA; CDR2 reads YSLEER. Trimming stripped 0 bases from V and 6 bases from J, with 15 bases between. CDR3 sequence: CASSQEGWARSNEQFF. Here the CDR3 DNA reads TGCGCCAGCAGCCAAGAGGGGTGGGCCAGGTCCAATGAGCAGTTCTTC.

The table lists this clonotype with a few counts. The junction departs from germline at one end; a sequencing error may be responsible. The rearrangement uses TRBV6-6 and TRBJ2-7, with D perhaps matching TRBD1 (5 bases). The germline V gene has CDR1 MNHNY and CDR2 SVGAGI (reference sequence). The length of the CDR3 is 14 residues. The CDR3 DNA sequence: TGTGCCAGCAGTCACTCGTCCGACAGCCACGAGCAGTACTTC. The encoded protein is CASSHSSDSHEQYF.

The DNA for the CDR3 is TGTGCCAGCAGTTTATTGACTCAGAACACCGGGGAGCTGTTTTTT. Translation: CASSLLTQNTGELFF. The chain joins TRBV27 to TRBJ2-2, with D hard to call. The CDR3 runs 15 residues. Germline assignment: CDR1 MNHEY and CDR2 SMNVEV (reference sequence). Trimming cost V 1 base and J 1 base, with 7 bases left between them.

There are many counts of this clonotype. The chain is built from TRBV7-2 and TRBJ1-1, with D maybe TRBD1 (5 bases). The CDR3 totals 15 residues. Germline V lookup: CDR1 SGHTA, CDR2 FQGNSA. Trimming left V 0 bases short and J 4 bases short, with 12 bases between. The chain's CDR3 is CASSLAQARGTEAFF. CDR3 in DNA: TGTGCCAGCAGCTTAGCCCAGGCAAGGGGCACTGAAGCTTTCTTT.